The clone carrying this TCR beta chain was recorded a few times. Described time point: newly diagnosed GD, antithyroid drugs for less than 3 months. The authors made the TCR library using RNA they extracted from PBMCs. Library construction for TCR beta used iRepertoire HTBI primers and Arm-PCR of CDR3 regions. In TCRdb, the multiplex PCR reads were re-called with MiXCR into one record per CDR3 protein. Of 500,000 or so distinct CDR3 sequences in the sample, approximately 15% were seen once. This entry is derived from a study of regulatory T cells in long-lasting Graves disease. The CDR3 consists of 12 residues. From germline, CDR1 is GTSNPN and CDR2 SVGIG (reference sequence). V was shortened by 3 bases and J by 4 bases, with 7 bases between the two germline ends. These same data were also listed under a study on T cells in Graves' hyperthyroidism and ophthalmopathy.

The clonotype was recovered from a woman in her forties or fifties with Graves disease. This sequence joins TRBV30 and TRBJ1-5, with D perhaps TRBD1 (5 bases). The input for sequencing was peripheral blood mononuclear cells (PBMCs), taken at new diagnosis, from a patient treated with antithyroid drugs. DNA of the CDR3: TGTGCCTGGAGCTCAGGGAATCAGCCCCAGCATTTT. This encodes CAWSSGNQPQHF.